The clone carrying this T cell receptor (beta chain) was observed a single time. What it binds is not known. Germline CDR1 reads PRHDT; CDR2 reads FYEKMQ (reference sequence). The CDR3 runs to 17 residues. Trimming removed 6 bases from V and 2 bases from J, with 21 bases in between. The data are from a study of a mutant IDH1 vaccine in newly diagnosed glioma. Study summary: The sex distribution of treated patients was about 62% male and around 40% female, with a mean age of roughly 40 years. Those enrolled had earlier been treated with radiotherapy, temozolomide, or both, mostly both.

Indicated time point: week 35, safety follow-up. Mutant IDH1 20-mer peptide, at 300 ug, made up each vaccine dose, with topical imiquimod. In weeks 1, 3, 5, 7, 11, 15, 19 and 23, patients were immunized, eight times in all. The study, taken as a whole, reports: With respect to changes in top peripheral T cell clonotypes, pseudoprogression seemed unrelated.

This table comes from immunoSEQ multiplex PCR, and its TCRdb copy is limited to in-frame clones, with some not included. The sample carries fewer than 90,000 clones, approximately 81% recorded once. V gene TRBV13 combines with J gene TRBJ2-3; D assignment may be TRBD1 or TRBD2 (5 bases each). The sequencing here drew on PBMCs, taken from a glioma patient whose treatment included an IDH1 peptide vaccine. The receptor's source is a man aged 18 to 30 with glioma. The DNA of the CDR3 is TGTGCCAGCAGGGTTACCCATGGGACCTTCCCCACAGATACGCAGTATTTT. Translating it yields CASRVTHGTFPTDTQYF.